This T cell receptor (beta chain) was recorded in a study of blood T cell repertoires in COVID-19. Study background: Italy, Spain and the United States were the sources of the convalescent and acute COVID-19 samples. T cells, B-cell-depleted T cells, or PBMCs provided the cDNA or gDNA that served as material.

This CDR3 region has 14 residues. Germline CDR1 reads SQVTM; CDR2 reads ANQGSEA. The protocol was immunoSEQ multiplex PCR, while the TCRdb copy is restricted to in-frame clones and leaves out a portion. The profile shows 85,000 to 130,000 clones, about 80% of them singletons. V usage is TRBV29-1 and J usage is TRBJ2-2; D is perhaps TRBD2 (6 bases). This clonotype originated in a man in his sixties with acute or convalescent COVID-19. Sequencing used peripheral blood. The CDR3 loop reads CNSKEGFISGELFF. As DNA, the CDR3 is TGCAACTCGAAGGAGGGATTTATATCCGGGGAGCTGTTTTTT.